This T cell receptor (beta chain) was found in a study of blood T cell repertoires in COVID-19. About the research overall: PBMCs, B-cell-depleted T cells, or T cells were the source of the cDNA or gDNA that made up the material.

Cohorts were assigned according to the clinical history that participants reported. V gave up 5 bases and J gave up 0 bases, with 10 bases separating them. CDR1 and CDR2 from the germline V gene are MDHEN and SYDVKM. The CDR3 has 14 residues. The protocol was immunoSEQ multiplex PCR, while the TCRdb copy is restricted to in-frame clones and leaves out a portion. The sample has about 170,000 clones, 65% to 90% seen once; the top ten hold roughly 15%. This chain connects TRBV28 to TRBJ1-1; D not certain. The sequence came from a man aged 50 to 60 who had recovered from COVID-19. The sequenced sample was PBMCs or T cells enriched from blood (not recorded which). CDR3 bases: TGTGCCAGCAGTCCATTAGCCATGAACACTGAAGCTTTCTTT. Protein: CASSPLAMNTEAFF.